The text below deals with one T cell receptor beta chain. Its antigen has not been determined. Base qualities were left out, and no much larger clone turns up one base away. This entry comes from a study of T cell responses to AZD1222 COVID-19 vaccine (dated by TCRdb to about 2021). General notes on the study: A total of just over 230 trial participants underwent TCR sequencing, of whom 200 to 220 had received two doses of AZD1222 and 26 had received two doses of the MenACWY control vaccine. Enrollment into the trials was organized by age into subgroups of 18-55, 56-69 and 70-plus years, and those subgroups contained 148, 28 and 57 TCR-sequenced participants, respectively. What the authors observed across the whole study: CD4 TCRs associated with the vaccine covered the entire spike protein, and the dominant responses were in regions 160-218 and 743-854. Because no samples from the day 14 peak response were available, repertoires could be characterized only after the peak T cell response. Reportedly, almost half of the unique spike-specific TCRs recognized epitopes lying outside the regions that are mutated in the B.1.351 and B.1.1.7 variants. Most participants were white British and females outnumbered males, and the authors suggested that clonal diversity may have been underestimated. After two AZD1222 doses, spike-specific TCR breadth and depth were significantly higher than at day 0 and than in MenACWY recipients. Only five or six AZD1222 recipients were SARS-CoV-2 seropositive at baseline, limiting conclusions about previously exposed vaccinees. In the small 56-69-year group, the increase in depth fell short of significance, most likely because of low power.

The CDR3 regions of human TCRbeta chains were analyzed by immunosequencing. The study's own analysis went as follows. Repertoire TCRs were checked for matches against a reference library of SARS-CoV-2-specific TCRs that had been generated using the MIRA antigen-specificity platform. Breadth was defined as the fraction of unique TCRs that were SARS-CoV-2-associated, and depth was defined as the fraction of total T cells that were SARS-CoV-2-associated. Using the MIRA data, every spike-specific TCR was mapped to the spike region that the TCR reacted to and assigned to either a CD4 or a CD8 class. Log10-transformed breadth and depth values were compared by one-way ANOVA with Sidak's multiple comparisons tests. Imported from immuneACCESS, the table was reduced by TCRdb to in-frame sequences with V and J called. These copies leave out some clones; in studies compared against another copy, an unresolved V gene accounts for under half, and the cause of the remainder is not known. V and J calls plus clone size are reproduced from that table; the DNA served to infer D and trimming. The sample contains over 150,000 clones, 90% to 95% of them found a single time. Roughly 1.7% of the sample belongs to the ten largest clones.

The germline V gene yields MNHEY for CDR1 and SVGAGI for CDR2. The V end gives up 2 bases and the J end 6 bases, leaving 6 bases in the junction not matched to a gene. The CDR3 measures 15 amino acids from cysteine to phenylalanine. The entry retains the CDR3 DNA only, 45 bases that are in frame from base 1. What the time point label conveys for this sample: about 28 days (+/-7) after the second vaccine dose. AZD1222 recipients with second doses at about 4 weeks or about 12 weeks were pooled, because spike-specific TCR depth and breadth did not differ between schedules. Vaccinee samples came from UK trials COV001 and COV002, including a single-blind randomized controlled phase 2/3 trial of AZD1222 (ChAdOx1 nCoV-19) in healthy adults. For TCRbeta chain sequencing, PBMC samples were collected from trial participants at day 0 and at day 28 after the second dose.

The clonotype was recovered from an adult who received the AZD1222 COVID-19 vaccine. The rearranged segments are TRBV6-5 and TRBJ2-2; 7 central nucleotides agree with TRBD1. The sample here was peripheral blood, taken 28 days after the second AZD1222 dose. Read as DNA, the sequence is TGTGCCAGCAGTTACGACAGGGTCGCCGCCGGGGAGCTGTTTTTT. It codes for CASSYDRVAAGELFF.